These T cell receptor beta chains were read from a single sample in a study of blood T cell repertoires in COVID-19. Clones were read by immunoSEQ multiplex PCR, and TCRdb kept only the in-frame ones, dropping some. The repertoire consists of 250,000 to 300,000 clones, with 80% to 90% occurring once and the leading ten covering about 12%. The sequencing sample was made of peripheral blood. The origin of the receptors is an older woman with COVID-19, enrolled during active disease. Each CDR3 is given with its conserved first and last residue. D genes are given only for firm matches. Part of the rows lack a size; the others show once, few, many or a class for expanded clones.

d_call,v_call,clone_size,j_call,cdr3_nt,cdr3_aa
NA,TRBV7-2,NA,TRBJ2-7,TGTGCCAGCAGCTTAGTTCCCGGGACAAACTACGAGCAGTACTTC,CASSLVPGTNYEQYF
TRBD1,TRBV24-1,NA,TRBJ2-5,TGTGCCACCAGTGACCCCGCGGGACAGGGAGAGACCCAGTACTTC,CATSDPAGQGETQYF
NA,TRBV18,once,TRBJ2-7,TGTGCCAGCTCACCACCGGACAGCTACGAGCAGTACTTC,CASSPPDSYEQYF
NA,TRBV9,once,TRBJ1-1,TGTGCCAGCACCTCCAGCGGGAACACTGAAGCTTTCTTT,CASTSSGNTEAFF
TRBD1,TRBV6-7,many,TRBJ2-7,TGTGCCAGCCTCCAGGGGGCGTATTTCGAGCAGTACTTC,CASLQGAYFEQYF
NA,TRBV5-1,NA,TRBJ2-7,TGCGCCAGCAGCTCTGCGCAGGGTATCGACGAGCAGTACTTC,CASSSAQGIDEQYF
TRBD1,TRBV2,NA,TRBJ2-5,TGTGCCAGCGACAGGGGAGAGACCCAGTACTTC,CASDRGETQYF
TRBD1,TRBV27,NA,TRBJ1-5,TGTGCCAGCAGTCGGACAGGGGCTCATAGCAATCAGCCCCAGCATTTT,CASSRTGAHSNQPQHF
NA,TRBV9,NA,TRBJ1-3,TGTGCCAGCGGGAGTTTCGGTGGTTCTGGAAACACCATATATTTT,CASGSFGGSGNTIYF
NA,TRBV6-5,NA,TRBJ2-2,TGTGCCAGCAGTTATGGCCGAAACACCGGGGAGCTGTTTTTT,CASSYGRNTGELFF
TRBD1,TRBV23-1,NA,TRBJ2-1,TGCGCCAGCAGTCAATCGATCGGGACAGGGAGTCCTTTTTACAATGAGCAGTTCTTC,CASSQSIGTGSPFYNEQFF
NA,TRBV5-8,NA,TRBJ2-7,TGTGCCAGCAGCCCATTTAGGGGTGTCTCCTACGAGCAGTACTTC,CASSPFRGVSYEQYF
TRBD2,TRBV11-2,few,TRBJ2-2,TGTGCCAGCAGCTTATTGACGGGAGGCGACGGGGAGCTGTTTTTT,CASSLLTGGDGELFF
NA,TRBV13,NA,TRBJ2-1,TGTGCCAGCAGCCCCAGTGGGGGGGCGGTAACCAATGAGCAGTTCTTC,CASSPSGGAVTNEQFF
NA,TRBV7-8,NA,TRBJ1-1,TGTGCCAGCAGACCTGCTAGGGGGGGTTTGGCTGAAGCTTTCTTT,CASRPARGGLAEAFF
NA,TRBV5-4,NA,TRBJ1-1,TGTGCCAGTGCGAGGGAAAACATGAACACTGAAGCTTTCTTT,CASARENMNTEAFF
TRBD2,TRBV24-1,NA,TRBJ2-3,TGTGCCACCAGTGCCAAGGGACTAGCGGGGGGCGAATGGCAGTATTTT,CATSAKGLAGGEWQYF
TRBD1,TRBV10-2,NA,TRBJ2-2,TGCGCCAGCAGAAACAGGGGAAACACCGGGGAGCTGTTTTTT,CASRNRGNTGELFF
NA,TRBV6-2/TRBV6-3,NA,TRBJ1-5,TGTGCCAGCAGTTACGCCCTCTCGACAGTTAGCAATCAGCCCCAGCATTTT,CASSYALSTVSNQPQHF
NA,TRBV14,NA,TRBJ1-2,TGTGCCAGCAGCCAAGAGACAGATCCTAACTATGGCTACACCTTC,CASSQETDPNYGYTF
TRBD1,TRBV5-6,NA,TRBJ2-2,TGTGCCAGCACCCAAGGGACAGGACCCGGGGAGCTGTTTTTT,CASTQGTGPGELFF
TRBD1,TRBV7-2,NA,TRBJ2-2,TGTGCCAGCAGCCAGACAGGGGTGGTTCACGGGGAGCTGTTTTTT,CASSQTGVVHGELFF
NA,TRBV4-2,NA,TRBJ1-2,TGTGCCAGCAGCCAAGCACTCACAGGGTCCGCTAACTATGGCTACACCTTC,CASSQALTGSANYGYTF
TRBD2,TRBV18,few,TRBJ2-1,TGTGCCAGCTCACCCCCGGGACTAGCGGCTCGGGGAGAGCAGTTCTTC,CASSPPGLAARGEQFF
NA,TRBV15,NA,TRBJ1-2,TGTGCCACCAGCAGTCGAAAACAGAATGGCTACACCTTC,CATSSRKQNGYTF
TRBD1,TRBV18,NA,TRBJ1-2,TGTGCCAGCTCACCACCGACGGGACAGGGGGCAGATTATGGCTACACCTTC,CASSPPTGQGADYGYTF
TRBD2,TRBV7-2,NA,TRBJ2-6,TGTGCCAGCAGCTTAGCTGGACTAGCGGGGGCTGGGGCCAACGTCCTGACTTTC,CASSLAGLAGAGANVLTF
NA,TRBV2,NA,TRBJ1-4,TGTGCCAGCAGGCAAACAGGGTTAGCTAATGAAAAACTGTTTTTT,CASRQTGLANEKLFF
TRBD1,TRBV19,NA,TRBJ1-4,TGTGCCAGTAGTGTGGGACAGCCTAATGAAAAACTGTTTTTT,CASSVGQPNEKLFF
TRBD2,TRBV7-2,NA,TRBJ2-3,TGTGCCAGCCCCCCTGGCGGGGGGGGCTTCACAGATACGCAGTATTTT,CASPPGGGGFTDTQYF
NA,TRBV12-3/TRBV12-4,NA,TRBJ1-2,TGTGCCAGCAGTTTTGGACAGTTCTATGGCTACACCTTC,CASSFGQFYGYTF
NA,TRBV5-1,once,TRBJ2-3,TGCGCCAGCAGCTGGACAGCTAGCACAGATACGCAGTATTTT,CASSWTASTDTQYF
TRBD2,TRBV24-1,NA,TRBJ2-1,TGTGCCACCAGTGTTGGGACTAGCTTATATGAGCAGTTCTTC,CATSVGTSLYEQFF
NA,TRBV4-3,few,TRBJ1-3,TGCGCCAGCAGCCATGTTTATGCAGGCATCCGGAACACCATATATTTT,CASSHVYAGIRNTIYF
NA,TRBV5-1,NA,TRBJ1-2,TGCGCCATCGTAGACACCTATGGCTACACCTTC,CAIVDTYGYTF
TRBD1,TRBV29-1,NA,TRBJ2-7,TGCAGCGTTGAAGAGGGAGGCAGGGGGCCCGAGCAGTACTTC,CSVEEGGRGPEQYF
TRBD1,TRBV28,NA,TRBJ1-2,TGTGCCAGCAGACCCTTCACCCAGGGGGCTAGGGGCTACACCTTC,CASRPFTQGARGYTF
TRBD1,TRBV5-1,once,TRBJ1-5,TGCGCCAGCAGCCCCGGACAGGGATACCAGCCCCAGCATTTT,CASSPGQGYQPQHF
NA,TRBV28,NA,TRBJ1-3,TGTGCCAGCAGTTTCCAGGGGATAGGGTACGCCATATATTTT,CASSFQGIGYAIYF
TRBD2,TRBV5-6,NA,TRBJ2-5,TGTGCCAGCAGCGCCTCGGGGGGTGAAGAGACCCAGTACTTC,CASSASGGEETQYF
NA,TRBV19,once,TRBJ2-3,TGTGCCAGTACTTGGGGGGGGCTTGAGAAAGATACGCAGTATTTT,CASTWGGLEKDTQYF
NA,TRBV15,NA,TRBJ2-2,TGTGCCACCCACCTAGGGGCGCTGAACACCGGGGAGCTGTTTTTT,CATHLGALNTGELFF
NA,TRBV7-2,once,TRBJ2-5,TGTGCCAGCAGCCTCTGGTCAGGGGTCGACAAAGAGACCCAGTACTTC,CASSLWSGVDKETQYF
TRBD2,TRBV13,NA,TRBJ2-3,TGTGCCAGCAGCTTCGGCGCGGGGGGGCCAGGAGAAGATACGCAGTATTTT,CASSFGAGGPGEDTQYF
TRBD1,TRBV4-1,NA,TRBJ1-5,TGCGCCAGCAGCCACCACACGATTAAACAGGGGTTGGGCAATCAGCCCCAGCATTTT,CASSHHTIKQGLGNQPQHF
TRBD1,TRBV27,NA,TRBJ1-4,TGTGCCAGCAGTGAGGGGGGTGACAGGGTTTGGGAAAAACTGTTTTTT,CASSEGGDRVWEKLFF
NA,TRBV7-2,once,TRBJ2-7,TGTGCCAGCAGCTTAGATCCGGTTTACGAGCAGTACTTC,CASSLDPVYEQYF
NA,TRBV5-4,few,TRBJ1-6,TGTGCCAGCAGCTTGGCCACAGGGTCGGGTAATTCACCCCTCCACTTT,CASSLATGSGNSPLHF
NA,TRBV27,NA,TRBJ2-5,TGTGCCAGCAGTTTATTAAGGGGAAATGTAGAGACCCAGTACTTC,CASSLLRGNVETQYF
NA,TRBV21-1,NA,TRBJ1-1,TGTGCCAGCAGCACCCAGAGAGAGGGCCCGAACACTGAAGCTTTCTTT,CASSTQREGPNTEAFF
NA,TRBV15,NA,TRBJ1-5,TGTGCCACCAGCACTGGGGAGGAGAAGGGTCAGCCCCAGCATTTT,CATSTGEEKGQPQHF
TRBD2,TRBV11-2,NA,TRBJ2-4,TGTGCCAGCAGCCCCCGGACTAGCGGGGGGGCAGCAGCCAAAAACATTCAGTACTTC,CASSPRTSGGAAAKNIQYF
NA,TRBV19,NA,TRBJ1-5,TGTGCCAGTGGGGCCTCCTATAGCAATCAGCCCCAGCATTTT,CASGASYSNQPQHF
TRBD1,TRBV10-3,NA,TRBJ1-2,TGTGCCATCAGGGGGACAGGTATTCGGGGGTATGGCTACACCTTC,CAIRGTGIRGYGYTF
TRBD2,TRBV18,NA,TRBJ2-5,TGTGCCAGCTCACCCCGACTAGCGGGGACCCAAGAGACCCAGTACTTC,CASSPRLAGTQETQYF